What follows describes a single TCR beta chain. These data belong to a study of OX40 agonist ivuxolimab in advanced cancers. Germline CDR1 MNHEY, CDR2 SVGAGI. After removal of 5 bases from V and 4 bases from J, the junction contained 6 bases not matched to a gene. This CDR3 contains 14 residues. Sequencing used immunoSEQ multiplex PCR; TCRdb keeps in-frame clones, though not all of them. The top ten hold around 1.8% of the sample, which has about 58,000 clones, roughly nine tenths seen once. The clonotype was recovered from an adult with an advanced solid tumor such as melanoma, head and neck, liver or kidney cancer. This chain links TRBV6-5 with TRBJ2-5; 8 nucleotides line up with TRBD1. This specimen consisted of CD4+ or CD8+ T cells sorted from blood, obtained in a trial of the OX40 agonist ivuxolimab. The CDR3, as DNA: TGTGCCAGCAGTCCGACAGGGGTTTCAGAGACCCAGTACTTC. Its translation: CASSPTGVSETQYF.